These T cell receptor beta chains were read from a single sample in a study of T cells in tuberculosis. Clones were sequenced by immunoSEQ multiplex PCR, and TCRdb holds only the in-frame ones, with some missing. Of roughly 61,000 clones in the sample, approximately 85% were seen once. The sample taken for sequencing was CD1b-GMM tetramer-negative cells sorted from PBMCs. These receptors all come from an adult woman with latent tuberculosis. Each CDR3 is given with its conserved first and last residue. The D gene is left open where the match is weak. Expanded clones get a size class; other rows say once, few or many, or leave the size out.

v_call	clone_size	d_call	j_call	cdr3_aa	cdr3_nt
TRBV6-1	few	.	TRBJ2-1	CASSEGHLRDEQFF	TGTGCCAGCAGTGAAGGCCACCTACGGGATGAGCAGTTCTTC
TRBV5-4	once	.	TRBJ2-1	CASSSRLNNEQFF	TGTGCCAGCAGCTCCAGATTAAACAATGAGCAGTTCTTC
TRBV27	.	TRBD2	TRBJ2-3	CASSLPTSGTDTQYF	TGTGCCAGCAGTTTACCGACTAGCGGCACAGATACGCAGTATTTT
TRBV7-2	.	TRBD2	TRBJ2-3	CASSEASGGSTDTQYF	TGTGCCAGCAGCGAAGCTAGCGGGGGCTCAACAGATACGCAGTATTTT
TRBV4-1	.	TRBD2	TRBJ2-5	CASSRKTSGGSQETQYF	TGCGCCAGCAGCCGCAAGACTAGCGGGGGGTCTCAAGAGACCCAGTACTTC
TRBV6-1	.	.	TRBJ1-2	CASSGGGGSYGYTF	TGTGCCAGCAGTGGGGGGGGAGGATCGTATGGCTACACCTTC
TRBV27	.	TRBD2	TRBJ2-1	CASSLFGTTFNEQFF	TGTGCCAGCAGTTTATTCGGGACTACCTTTAATGAGCAGTTCTTC
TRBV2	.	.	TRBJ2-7	CASKGRGYEQYF	TGTGCCAGCAAGGGCCGGGGGTACGAGCAGTACTTC
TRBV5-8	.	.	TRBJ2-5	CASSLGPYQETQYF	TGTGCCAGCAGCTTGGGGCCGTACCAAGAGACCCAGTACTTC
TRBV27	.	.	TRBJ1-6	CASSLTWGPNSPLHF	TGTGCCAGCAGTTTAACCTGGGGGCCAAATTCACCCCTCCACTTT
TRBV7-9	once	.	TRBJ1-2	CASSRNRVKYGYTF	TGTGCCAGCAGCCGAAACAGGGTAAAATATGGCTACACCTTC
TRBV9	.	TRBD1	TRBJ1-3	CASSVGTGASGNTIYF	TGTGCCAGCAGCGTGGGGACAGGGGCCTCTGGAAACACCATATATTTT
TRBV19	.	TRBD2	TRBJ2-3	CASSSLAESDTQYF	TGTGCCAGTAGTAGCCTAGCGGAGTCAGATACGCAGTATTTT
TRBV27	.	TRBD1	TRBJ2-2	CASSLQGIAGELFF	TGTGCCAGCAGCTTACAGGGGATCGCCGGGGAGCTGTTTTTT
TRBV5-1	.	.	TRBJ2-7	CASSTQGYEQYF	TGCGCCAGCAGCACCCAGGGTTACGAGCAGTACTTC
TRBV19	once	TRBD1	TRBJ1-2	CASSIDRGDYGYTF	TGTGCCAGTAGTATAGACAGGGGGGACTATGGCTACACCTTC